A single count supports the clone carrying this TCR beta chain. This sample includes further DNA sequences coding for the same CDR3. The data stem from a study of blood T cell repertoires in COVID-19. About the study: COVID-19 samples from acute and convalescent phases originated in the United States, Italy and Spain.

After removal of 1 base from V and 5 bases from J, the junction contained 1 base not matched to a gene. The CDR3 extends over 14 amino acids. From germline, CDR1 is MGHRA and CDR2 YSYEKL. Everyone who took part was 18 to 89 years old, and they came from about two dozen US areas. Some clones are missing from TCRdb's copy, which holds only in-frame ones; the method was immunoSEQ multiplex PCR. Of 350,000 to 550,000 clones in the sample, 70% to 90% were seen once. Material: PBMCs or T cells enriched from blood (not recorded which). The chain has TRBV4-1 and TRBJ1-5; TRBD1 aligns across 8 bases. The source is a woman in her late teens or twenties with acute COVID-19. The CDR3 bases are TGCGCCAGCAGCCAAGTACAGGGGGATCAGCCCCAGCATTTT. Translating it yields CASSQVQGDQPQHF.